The 7 T cell receptor beta chains below all came from one sample that was sequenced in a study of beta chain features in type 1 diabetes. General study findings and limits: A moderate, significant TCRB CDR3 shortening appeared in type 1 diabetes across four CD4+ subsets.

The antigens of these receptors remain unknown. Expressed TCRB transcripts were sequenced, since all the RNA that had been isolated was reverse transcribed. TCRdb keeps only in-frame clones here, not all; method: immunoSEQ multiplex PCR. The top ten clones hold more than 0.09% of a sample with 500,000 to 800,000 clones, around 12% of them seen once. The sequencing sample was made of naive CD4+ T cells from blood. The receptors stem from a man aged 25-40 years with type 1 diabetes.

V is TRBV4-3 and J is TRBJ1-5, with no clear D. CDR1 and CDR2 from the germline V gene are LGHNA and YSLEER. V was trimmed by 4 bases and J by 6 bases, leaving 13 bases between them. The CDR3 totals 14 residues. The DNA of the CDR3 is TGCGCCAGCAGCCTCACCGCGCGGGGTCAGCCCCAGCATTTT. Amino acids: CASSLTARGQPQHF.

V is TRBV10-3 and J is TRBJ1-1, with 7 bases fitting TRBD1. From germline, CDR1 is ENHRY and CDR2 SYGVKD. The CDR3 is 12 residues long. J was trimmed by 3 bases and V by 5 bases; bases with no gene match: 0. The CDR3 region is CAISQGDTEAFF. The CDR3, as DNA: TGTGCCATCAGTCAGGGGGACACTGAAGCTTTCTTT.

The rearrangement uses TRBV4-3 and TRBJ2-2, with D perhaps matching TRBD1 or TRBD2 (5 bases each). Trimming removed 0 bases from V and 0 bases from J, with 17 bases in between. The CDR3 is 19 amino acids. CDR1 LGHNA and CDR2 YSLEER come from the germline V gene. CDR3: CASSQDFRKGTANTGELFF. The CDR3, as DNA: TGCGCCAGCAGCCAAGATTTCCGTAAGGGGACCGCGAACACCGGGGAGCTGTTTTTT.

This clone was counted between two and nine times. The gene calls are TRBV14 and TRBJ2-3, with 8 nucleotides matching TRBD1. The V gene's germline CDR1 is SGHDN and CDR2 FVKESK. V lost 4 bases and J lost 6; bases outside the gene matches: 9. The CDR3 has 15 residues. CDR3 DNA sequence: TGTGCCAGCAGCCGCGACAGGGGACGGTGGGATACGCAGTATTTT. This translates into CASSRDRGRWDTQYF.

There are a few counts of this clone. This rearrangement joins TRBV9 to TRBJ1-2; D gene uncertain. This CDR3 has 14 residues. Trimming stripped 0 bases from V and 1 base from J, with 7 bases between. The germline gives CDR1 SGDLS, CDR2 YYNGEE. For the CDR3, the DNA is TGTGCCAGCAGCGTAGGGGAGGTTAACTATGGCTACACCTTC. It specifies CASSVGEVNYGYTF.

This chain connects TRBV25-1 to TRBJ2-5, with D possibly TRBD2 on 5 matching bases. The CDR3 runs to 16 residues. Germline V gene lookup returns CDR1 MGHDK and CDR2 SYGVNS. The V and J ends lost 0 bases and 2 bases respectively, with 13 bases between them. Here the CDR3 DNA reads TGTGCCAGCAGTGAATACAGAGGGATCCCACAAGAGACCCAGTACTTC. Protein product: CASSEYRGIPQETQYF.

This clone was seen only a few times. The chain uses TRBV29-1 and TRBJ2-2; D unresolved. This CDR3 is 14 amino acids long. Germline V gives CDR1 SQVTM, CDR2 ANQGSEA. The V gene lost 1 base and the J gene lost 1 base, with 7 bases spanning the gap. This chain's CDR3 is CSVEGTENTGELFF. In DNA, the CDR3 is TGCAGCGTTGAAGGGACGGAGAACACCGGGGAGCTGTTTTTT.